This is a list of T cell receptor beta chains from one sample in a study of blood T cell repertoires in COVID-19. TCRdb's copy holds only in-frame clones and misses some; the assay was immunoSEQ multiplex PCR. The data contain 110,000 to 150,000 clones, about 80% of them seen just once; the ten biggest clones take up around 8%. The sequencing sample was made of peripheral blood. Every receptor here comes from a human donor in a cohort sampled during active COVID-19. The CDR3 runs from the conserved cysteine through the conserved F or W. The D gene is left open where the match is weak. Not all rows give a size; the values are once, few, many and, for expanded clones, a class.

>TRBJ2-7|-|TRBV6-6|-
CASSYWQVTTYEQYF
TGTGCCAGCAGTTATTGGCAGGTGACAACCTACGAGCAGTACTTC
>TRBJ2-5|-|TRBV5-1|-
CASSLMGAGETQYF
TGCGCCAGCAGCTTGATGGGGGCGGGAGAGACCCAGTACTTC
>TRBJ2-1|TRBD2|TRBV4-2|few
CASSQDGLAREQFF
TGTGCCAGCAGCCAGGACGGACTAGCCCGGGAGCAGTTCTTC
>TRBJ1-1|-|TRBV6-6|-
CASSRGRMNTEAFF
TGTGCCAGTTCCAGGGGACGGATGAACACTGAAGCTTTCTTT
>TRBJ2-5|TRBD2|TRBV5-1|-
CASSYGSPGGETQYF
TGCGCCAGCAGTTATGGGTCACCCGGGGGGGAGACCCAGTACTTC
>TRBJ2-7|-|TRBV15|-
CATSKILQAAGNEQYF
TGTGCCACCAGCAAAATACTTCAGGCCGCCGGGAACGAGCAGTACTTC
>TRBJ1-6|TRBD1|TRBV18|few
CASSLGQADSPLHF
TGTGCCAGCTCACTAGGACAGGCGGATTCACCCCTCCACTTT
>TRBJ1-6|-|TRBV4-2|-
CASSQEPGIPLHF
TGTGCCAGCAGCCAAGAACCGGGAATTCCCCTCCACTTT
>TRBJ1-1|-|TRBV11-2|few
CASSKDRLGEAFF
TGTGCCAGCAGCAAGGACAGATTGGGGGAAGCTTTCTTT
>TRBJ1-5|-|TRBV12-3/TRBV12-4|-
CASTSGPNQPQHF
TGTGCCAGCACCAGTGGGCCCAATCAGCCCCAGCATTTT
>TRBJ2-7|TRBD2|TRBV6-4|-
CASSQLAGGLYEQYF
TGTGCCAGCAGCCAACTAGCGGGGGGGTTATACGAGCAGTACTTC
>TRBJ1-2|-|TRBV6-5|once
CASSYSPRRGYGYTF
TGTGCCAGCAGTTACTCACCCAGGAGGGGATATGGCTACACCTTC
>TRBJ1-1|-|TRBV28|once
CASSGGSNTEAFF
TGTGCCAGCAGTGGGGGCTCCAACACTGAAGCTTTCTTT
>TRBJ1-2|TRBD1|TRBV7-9|-
CASSGGQNYGYTF
TGTGCCAGCAGCGGGGGACAGAACTATGGCTACACCTTC
>TRBJ1-3|-|TRBV6-1|-
CASSKGAWHSGNTIYF
TGTGCCAGCAGTAAAGGGGCCTGGCACTCTGGAAACACCATATATTTT
>TRBJ2-7|TRBD1|TRBV11-2|-
CASRLDRGNEQYF
TGTGCCAGCAGGCTGGACAGGGGCAACGAGCAGTACTTC
>TRBJ2-7|TRBD1|TRBV11-2|few
CASSRTGTSYEQYF
TGTGCCAGCAGCAGGACAGGAACCTCCTACGAGCAGTACTTC
>TRBJ1-6|TRBD1|TRBV19|-
CASTSDRGQSSPLHF
TGTGCCAGTACCTCGGACAGGGGGCAAAGTTCACCCCTCCACTTT
>TRBJ2-3|TRBD2|TRBV5-1|-
CASSGGSGGLTDTQYF
TGCGCCAGCAGCGGGGGGAGCGGGGGGCTCACAGATACGCAGTATTTT
>TRBJ2-4|-|TRBV3-1/TRBV3-2|once
CASSHKGGNIQYF
TGTGCCAGCAGCCACAAGGGAGGAAACATTCAGTACTTC
>TRBJ2-5|-|TRBV18|-
CASSPHRGETQYF
TGTGCCAGCTCACCACACCGCGGCGAGACCCAGTACTTC
>TRBJ2-1|-|TRBV12-5|-
CASGSGLSYNEQFF
TGTGCTAGTGGCAGCGGGCTCTCCTACAATGAGCAGTTCTTC
>TRBJ1-1|TRBD1|TRBV29-1|few
CSATRGTANTEAFF
TGCAGCGCTACCCGAGGGACAGCGAACACTGAAGCTTTCTTT
>TRBJ2-2|-|TRBV5-1|-
CASSPQGTGELFF
TGCGCCAGCAGCCCCCAGGGAACCGGGGAGCTGTTTTTT
>TRBJ2-7|-|TRBV7-2|-
CASTLGRGAPYEQYF
TGTGCCAGCACCCTAGGCCGGGGGGCCCCCTACGAGCAGTACTTC
>TRBJ1-5|TRBD1|TRBV29-1|-
CSVGQGNQPQHF
TGCAGCGTTGGACAGGGGAATCAGCCCCAGCATTTT
>TRBJ2-3|TRBD1|TRBV6-4|-
CASSDSTGALDTQYF
TGTGCCAGCAGTGACTCGACAGGGGCGTTAGATACGCAGTATTTT
>TRBJ2-5|TRBD2|TRBV5-1|-
CASSPGLAVETQYF
TGCGCCAGCAGCCCGGGACTAGCTGTGGAGACCCAGTACTTC
>TRBJ1-2|TRBD1|TRBV28|few
CASSLGQGYGYTF
TGTGCCAGCAGTTTAGGACAGGGCTATGGCTACACCTTC
>TRBJ2-5|-|TRBV7-9|-
CASSAWTVQETQYF
TGTGCCAGCAGCGCTTGGACAGTTCAAGAGACCCAGTACTTC
>TRBJ2-7|TRBD2|TRBV5-1|-
CASSLDAGGPYEQYF
TGCGCCAGCAGCTTGGACGCGGGGGGGCCTTACGAGCAGTACTTC
>TRBJ2-3|-|TRBV21-1|-
CASSTGLAGSTDTQYF
TGTGCCAGCAGCACTGGACTAGCGGGGAGCACAGATACGCAGTATTTT
>TRBJ2-7|-|TRBV5-5|once
CASSSTPGSEQYF
TGTGCCAGCAGCTCCACCCCGGGGAGTGAGCAGTACTTC
>TRBJ2-3|-|TRBV6-5|-
CASTRSRTDTQYF
TGTGCCAGCACCCGGTCTCGCACAGATACGCAGTATTTT
>TRBJ1-2|TRBD1|TRBV28|-
CAIETGGIGGYTF
TGTGCCATAGAGACAGGGGGCATCGGCGGCTACACCTTC
>TRBJ1-3|-|TRBV28|few
CASSLFRSGNTIYF
TGTGCCAGCAGTTTATTCCGCTCTGGAAACACCATATATTTT
>TRBJ2-3|TRBD1|TRBV5-5|-
CASSWTGSTDTQYF
TGTGCCAGCAGCTGGACAGGTAGCACAGATACGCAGTATTTT
>TRBJ1-1|TRBD1|TRBV7-6|-
CASSPNPGQIGTEAFF
TGTGCCAGCAGCCCAAACCCGGGACAGATAGGCACTGAAGCTTTCTTT
>TRBJ1-6|-|TRBV2|few
CASSGDTKNSPLHF
TGTGCCAGCAGTGGGGACACTAAAAATTCACCCCTCCACTTT
>TRBJ2-3|TRBD2|TRBV11-2|-
CASRLAGATDTQYF
TGTGCCAGCAGACTAGCGGGTGCCACAGATACGCAGTATTTT
>TRBJ1-2|TRBD1|TRBV29-1|-
CSVGQGDGYTF
TGCAGCGTTGGACAGGGAGATGGCTACACCTTC
>TRBJ1-1|-|TRBV6-5|-
CASSLTENTEAFF
TGTGCCAGCAGTTTGACAGAGAACACTGAAGCTTTCTTT
>TRBJ2-3|TRBD2|TRBV7-3|-
CASSPAGSTDTQYF
TGTGCCAGCAGCCCAGCGGGGAGCACAGATACGCAGTATTTT
>TRBJ2-3|-|TRBV11-2|-
CASSQRVGQQRTDTQYF
TGTGCCAGCAGTCAAAGAGTGGGACAACAACGAACAGATACGCAGTATTTT
>TRBJ2-7|TRBD2|TRBV29-1|-
CSGRVGGTYEQYF
TGCAGCGGCAGGGTCGGGGGGACCTACGAGCAGTACTTC
>TRBJ1-4|-|TRBV5-1|-
CATRPQTGGNEKLFF
TGCGCCACCCGACCCCAGACAGGCGGTAATGAAAAACTGTTTTTT
>TRBJ2-6|-|TRBV3-1/TRBV3-2|-
CATALGGPAGANVLTF
TGTGCCACTGCCTTGGGGGGGCCCGCGGGGGCCAACGTCCTGACTTTC
>TRBJ2-6|TRBD2|TRBV7-9|-
CASSLVRLAGISGANVLTF
TGTGCCAGCAGCTTAGTGCGTCTAGCGGGGATCTCTGGGGCCAACGTCCTGACTTTC
>TRBJ2-3|TRBD2|TRBV4-1|-
CASSRGGLDTQYF
TGCGCCAGCTCACGGGGGGGCTTAGATACGCAGTATTTT
>TRBJ1-4|-|TRBV6-5|-
CASSRPGYSNEKLFF
TGTGCCAGCAGCAGGCCCGGCTATTCTAATGAAAAACTGTTTTTT
>TRBJ1-2|TRBD1|TRBV5-5|-
CASQIDEGGKILNYGYTF
TGTGCCAGCCAAATTGACGAAGGGGGCAAAATCCTTAACTATGGCTACACCTTC
>TRBJ2-3|TRBD2|TRBV20-1|-
CSASSLRDPGGPDTQYF
TGCAGTGCTAGTAGCCTCCGGGACCCGGGAGGGCCAGATACGCAGTATTTT
>TRBJ1-1|-|TRBV19|-
CATRLKTEAFF
TGTGCCACCCGGTTGAAGACTGAAGCTTTCTTT
>TRBJ1-3|TRBD1|TRBV3-1/TRBV3-2|-
CASSPGGSGNTIYF
TGTGCCAGCAGCCCAGGGGGCTCTGGAAACACCATATATTTT
>TRBJ1-3|-|TRBV14|-
CASSLQRGSGNTIYF
TGTGCCAGCAGCTTACAACGGGGCTCTGGAAACACCATATATTTT
>TRBJ1-5|TRBD1|TRBV7-8|-
CASSLVGRGNQPQHF
TGTGCCAGCAGCTTAGTCGGCAGGGGGAATCAGCCCCAGCATTTT
>TRBJ2-5|TRBD2|TRBV7-2|-
CASSLVGGGIETQYF
TGTGCCAGCAGCTTAGTTGGGGGGGGGATAGAGACCCAGTACTTC
>TRBJ1-2|-|TRBV6-5|-
CASSEGLDPYGYTF
TGTGCCAGCAGCGAGGGCCTGGATCCCTATGGCTACACCTTC
>TRBJ2-7|-|TRBV11-2|-
CASSLDPQGRLYEQYF
TGTGCCAGCAGCTTAGATCCGCAGGGCCGGCTTTACGAGCAGTACTTC
>TRBJ1-6|TRBD1|TRBV10-2|once
CASSEPRGLDSPLHF
TGCGCCAGCAGTGAGCCGAGGGGGCTGGATTCACCCCTCCACTTT